One sample yielded the 25 T cell receptor beta chains listed below, sequenced in a study of T cell responses to AZD1222 COVID-19 vaccine. The table came from immunoSEQ multiplex PCR; TCRdb's copy has only in-frame clones and leaves some out. The sample has 100,000 to 150,000 clones, more than 70% seen once. The sample here was peripheral blood, taken on day 0 of AZD1222 vaccination. These receptors were obtained from an adult in good health.

The rearrangement uses TRBV5-5 and TRBJ1-1, with D possibly being TRBD1 (6 bases). The CDR3 is 15 amino acids. Trimming cost V 0 bases and J 6 bases, with 15 bases left between them. Germline V CDR1 and CDR2: SGHKS, YYEKEE (reference sequence). CDR3 nucleotides: TGTGCCAGCAGCTTGGATCGGGAATGGGGGCCTGAAGCTTTCTTT. This translates into CASSLDREWGPEAFF.

V gene TRBV7-9 combines with J gene TRBJ2-1, with 12 bases fitting TRBD2. In germline, CDR1 is SEHNR, CDR2 FQNEAQ (reference sequence). The CDR3 is 16 amino acids. Germline trimming cut 5 bases from V and 8 bases from J; bases unmatched to any gene: 10. CDR3 loop: CASSTRTSGRIYEQFF. The CDR3 bases are TGTGCCAGCAGCACGCGAACTAGCGGGAGGATCTATGAGCAGTTCTTC.

This sequence joins TRBV7-9 and TRBJ2-2; D is unclear. In germline, CDR1 is SEHNR, CDR2 FQNEAQ (reference sequence). The V end lost 4 bases, the J end lost 3 bases, and 15 bases lay between the germline ends. This CDR3 is built from 16 residues. The CDR3 DNA sequence: TGTGCCAGCAGCTCGCCTTTAAGGAGCGACACCGGGGAGCTGTTTTTT. It encodes CASSSPLRSDTGELFF.

The chain has TRBV19 and TRBJ1-2, with 8 bases that match TRBD1. The trim removed 7 bases at V and 5 bases at J, leaving 18 bases unmatched. The CDR3 is 17 amino acids. The germline gives CDR1 LNHDA, CDR2 SQIVND (reference sequence). The CDR3 protein is CASKERTGGHVRYGYTF. Written as DNA, the CDR3 is TGTGCCAGTAAGGAGCGAACAGGGGGACACGTTCGATATGGCTACACCTTC.

The chain uses TRBV7-3 and TRBJ2-1, with 9 bases fitting TRBD2. This CDR3 spans 13 amino acids. Looked up from germline, CDR1 is SGHTA and CDR2 is FQGTGA. V shed 5 bases and J 7 bases; nucleotides not matched to a gene: 3. This CDR3 is CASSVGLANEQFF. The CDR3 DNA reads TGTGCCAGCAGCGTGGGACTAGCAAATGAGCAGTTCTTC.

The chain uses TRBV9 and TRBJ1-2; a possible D gene is TRBD1 (5 bases). The CDR3 has 14 amino acids. Trimming removed 4 bases at V and 4 bases at J, with 14 bases between. Germline-derived CDR1 and CDR2 are SGDLS and YYNGEE. The DNA of the CDR3 is TGTGCCAGCAGCCCCGTTGGGGCAGTCTATGGCTACACCTTC. Amino acid sequence: CASSPVGAVYGYTF.

This clone was counted a few times. The conserved phenylalanine or tryptophan normally closing the CDR3 is absent here, so this likely arose from a read error. The limits of the CDR3 on the DNA are not certain, so only TCRdb's listed CDR3 is given. The CDR3 sequence is CASKTGVEVCL. The V and J genes are TRBV2 and TRBJ2-7; the table names TRBD1, a call not compared with the DNA. Germline V gene sequence: CDR1 SNHLY, CDR2 FYNNEI. The CDR3 extends over 11 residues, inclusive of both ends.

J is TRBJ2-7 and V is TRBV7-2, with a weak D call TRBD2 (6 bases). With 5 bases removed from V and 0 bases from J, the gap between germline ends came to 17 bases. This CDR3 contains 16 residues. In germline, CDR1 is SGHTA, CDR2 FQGNSA. CDR3: CASSANGGTSSYEQYF. The CDR3, as DNA: TGTGCCAGCAGCGCCAATGGCGGGACGAGCTCCTACGAGCAGTACTTC.

The chain links TRBV27 to TRBJ2-1, with D possibly TRBD2 on 5 matching bases. The V and J ends lost 6 bases and 7 bases respectively, with 13 bases between them. The CDR3 contains 13 residues. Per the germline V gene, CDR1 is MNHEY and CDR2 is SMNVEV (reference sequence). This CDR3 reads CASSPNSGNEQFF. DNA of the CDR3: TGTGCCAGCAGCCCTAATTCGGGGAATGAGCAGTTCTTC.

The CDR3 region has the DNA TGTGCCAGCAGCCTCCGACCAGGTCGCGCGAGCTCCTACGAGCAGTACTTC. Its protein is CASSLRPGRASSYEQYF. This chain connects TRBV11-3 to TRBJ2-7; the D is unclear. Germline CDR1 is SGHNT and CDR2 is YENEEA. The CDR3 loop spans 17 amino acids. V was pared by 5 bases and J by 0 bases, with 20 bases between. The variable domain in full, with the rest retrieved from reference TRBV11-3 and TRBJ2-7, is EAGVVQSPRYKIIEKKQPVAFWCNPISGHNTLYWYLQNLGQGPELLIRYENEEAVDDSQLPKDRFSAERLKGVDSTLKIQPAELGDSAVYLCASSLRPGRASSYEQYFGPGTRLTVT.

The V call is TRBV9, the J call TRBJ1-4; D gene uncertain. The CDR3 is made up of 14 amino acids. The V gene's germline CDR1 is SGDLS and CDR2 YYNGEE. Trimming took off 0 bases at V and 2 bases at J, with 5 bases between the two ends. The CDR3 reads CASSVDGTNEKLFF. CDR3 in DNA: TGTGCCAGCAGCGTAGATGGGACTAATGAAAAACTGTTTTTT. Full variable domain (remainder filled in from reference TRBV9 and TRBJ1-4): DSGVTQTPKHLITATGQRVTLRCSPRSGDLSVYWYQQSLDQGLQFLIQYYNGEERAKGNILERFSAQQFPDLHSELNLSSLELGDSALYFCASSVDGTNEKLFFGSGTQLSVL.

The V gene is TRBV6-2 or TRBV6-3, the J gene TRBJ2-7; weak D call: TRBD2 (5 bases). Germline CDR1 and CDR2: MNHEY and SVGEGT. CDR3 length equals 13 residues. V lost 4 bases and J lost 4, with 11 bases in between. CDR3 in amino acids: CASSSGITYEQYF. In nucleotides, the CDR3 is TGTGCCAGCAGTTCCGGGATCACATACGAGCAGTACTTC.

The chain has TRBV15 and TRBJ2-1, with 11 bases fitting TRBD1. The trim removed 0 bases at V and 5 bases at J, leaving 6 bases unmatched. The CDR3 has 17 residues. CDR1 and CDR2 from the germline V gene are LNHNV and YYDKDF (reference sequence). The CDR3 loop is CATSRDLGQGVDNEQFF. The CDR3 bases are TGTGCCACCAGCAGAGATCTGGGACAGGGGGTCGACAATGAGCAGTTCTTC.

The V call is TRBV4-3, the J call TRBJ2-4; D is undetermined. Germline CDR1 reads LGHNA; CDR2 reads YSLEER. There are 16 residues in the CDR3. V gave up 0 bases and J gave up 8 bases, with 17 bases separating them. The CDR3 coding sequence is TGCGCCAGCAGCCAAGATCCCCCTTTCCGTGACGACATTCAGTACTTC. The encoded protein is CASSQDPPFRDDIQYF.

The chain employs TRBV6-4 and TRBJ1-2; D is uncertain. Germline V CDR1 and CDR2: MRHNA, SNTAGT. With 2 bases removed from V and 3 bases from J, the gap between germline ends came to 4 bases. This CDR3 contains 12 residues. This CDR3 reads CASSDPYYGYTF. CDR3 sequence (DNA): TGTGCCAGCAGTGACCCCTACTATGGCTACACCTTC.

The chain recombines TRBV18 with TRBJ2-3; D possibly corresponds to TRBD1 (6 bases). V lost 4 bases to trimming and J lost 1 base, with 12 bases between them. This CDR3 is 15 amino acids long. The V gene's germline CDR1 is KGHSH and CDR2 LQKENI. The CDR3: CASSRVRGGTDTQYF. The DNA of the CDR3 is TGTGCCAGCTCACGTGTCAGGGGCGGCACAGATACGCAGTATTTT. The full variable domain, its missing parts supplied by reference TRBV18 and TRBJ2-3, is NAGVMQNPRHLVRRRGQEARLRCSPMKGHSHVYWYRQLPEEGLKFMVYLQKENIIDESGMPKERFSAEFPKEGPSILRIQQVVRGDSAAYFCASSRVRGGTDTQYFGPGTRLTVL.

This chain joins TRBV14 and TRBJ2-7, with TRBD1 matching over 9 bases. The CDR3 runs 14 residues. The V and J ends lost 1 base and 8 bases, in that order; junction bases with no gene match: 6. Germline CDR1 is SGHDN and CDR2 is FVKESK. CDR3 loop: CASSQGTGGKKQYF. Here the CDR3 DNA reads TGTGCCAGCAGCCAAGGTACAGGGGGCAAGAAGCAGTACTTC.

The chain uses TRBV12-3 or TRBV12-4 and TRBJ2-1, with a tentative D call TRBD2 (6 bases). The CDR3 is 13 residues long. V was shortened by 6 bases and J by 3 bases, with 9 bases between the two germline ends. The DNA of the CDR3 is TGTGCCAGCAGCCTGGACTACTACAATGAGCAGTTCTTC. Amino acid sequence: CASSLDYYNEQFF.

In its sample, this clone was seen once. V usage is TRBV24-1 and J usage is TRBJ1-4, with 8 bases matching TRBD1. Losses at the gene ends were 5 bases for V and 3 bases for J; bases not matched to a gene: 4. The CDR3 is made up of 15 amino acids. Germline assignment: CDR1 KGHDR and CDR2 SFDVKD. The CDR3, as DNA: TGTGCCACCAGTGCGTCAGGGGGCTCTAATGAAAAACTGTTTTTT. Translating gives CATSASGGSNEKLFF.

This chain connects TRBV11-2 to TRBJ2-7; TRBD2 is a possible D gene (6 bases). The V end was cut by 4 bases, the J end by 3 bases, with 16 bases between. Per the germline V gene, CDR1 is SGHAT and CDR2 is FQNNGV. This CDR3 is 15 amino acids long. CDR3 in DNA: TGTGCCAGCAGCTCCCGAAGTAGCGGAGACTACGAGCAGTACTTC. Encoded protein: CASSSRSSGDYEQYF.

J is TRBJ1-1 and V is TRBV6-5; 8 bases line up with TRBD1. V lost 1 base, J lost 4 bases, and 2 bases stayed unmatched. The CDR3 covers 14 residues. The germline V gene encodes CDR1 MNHEY and CDR2 SVGAGI. CDR3 DNA: TGTGCCAGCAGTTACTGGGACAGGAGCACTGAAGCTTTCTTT. Its protein product is CASSYWDRSTEAFF.

The chain is built from TRBV24-1 and TRBJ2-7; D may correspond to TRBD1 or TRBD2 (5 bases each). The V end lost 10 bases, the J end lost 0 bases, and 12 bases lay between the germline ends. The V gene's germline CDR1 is KGHDR and CDR2 SFDVKD. The CDR3 runs to 13 residues. This chain's CDR3 is CATGTGNSYEQYF. The CDR3 bases are TGTGCCACAGGGACGGGGAACTCCTACGAGCAGTACTTC.

This rearrangement joins TRBV6-5 to TRBJ2-7, with 8 bases that match TRBD1. The CDR3 spans 14 residues. V gave up 5 bases and J gave up 3 bases; unmatched junction bases: 6. From germline, CDR1 is MNHEY and CDR2 SVGAGI. The CDR3 sequence: CASSPGQGNYEQYF. In DNA form, the CDR3 reads TGTGCCAGCAGTCCCGGACAGGGCAACTACGAGCAGTACTTC.

The genes are TRBV5-6 and TRBJ2-2; 9 nucleotides match TRBD2. The J segment lost 6 bases and the V segment lost 0 bases, leaving 6 bases of the junction unmatched. This CDR3 comprises 16 residues. The germline CDR1 and CDR2 sequences are SGHDT and YYEEEE. The CDR3: CASSLVASGIAGELFF. The CDR3 DNA follows: TGTGCCAGCAGCTTGGTCGCTAGCGGGATCGCCGGGGAGCTGTTTTTT.

This clone appeared once. The chain joins TRBV30 to TRBJ1-3; TRBD1 is a possible D gene (5 bases). Trimming removed 0 bases at V and 4 bases at J, with 10 bases between. The CDR3 length is 14 residues. CDR1 is GTSNPN and CDR2 is SVGIG in the germline V gene (reference sequence). CDR3 loop: CAWSVRGLGNTIYF. CDR3 bases: TGTGCCTGGAGTGTTAGGGGCTTGGGAAACACCATATATTTT.